This TCR beta chain emerged from a study of shared clonotypes between healthy human individuals. Study results and limitations: The study generally estimated greater richness for naive than memory subsets.

CDR1 is SGHTA and CDR2 is FQGNSA in the germline V gene. The CDR3 length is 14 residues. V gave up 3 bases and J gave up 7 bases, with 12 bases separating them. About this clone: As yet, its antigen is unknown. In the same sample, other DNA sequences code for this CDR3.

TCRdb's table, derived via immunoSEQ multiplex PCR, lists solely in-frame clones and lacks some. The sample lists roughly 2.2 million clones; 85% to 95% were seen once. Healthy HIV-negative adults with no recent acute infections or vaccinations were recruited as donors. This TCR came from a young man in good health. Some clones in this sample may be carry-over from other donors' samples. The V gene is TRBV7-2, the J gene TRBJ2-2, with a possible D match to TRBD1 (6 bases). Sequencing was done on a sample of naive CD4+ T cells from PBMCs. Regarding subset: CD45RA+ positively selected. The CDR3 DNA reads as TGTGCCAGCAGCTTGGGGGCTGGGGGCGGGGAGCTGTTTTTT. Translation gives CASSLGAGGGELFF.